Listed here are 3 T cell receptor beta chains from one sample, sequenced in a study of CD8+CD57+ T cells in acquired aplastic anemia. Sequencing was done on patients that had shown CD8+CD57+ cell expansion by flow cytometry. Genomic DNA templated the TCR beta VDJ and CDR3 profiling. One entry per CDR3 protein, called by TCRdb with MiXCR from the reads. The table has 75,000 to 100,000 distinct CDR3 sequences, 55% to 75% seen once. Sequencing was done on a sample of sorted CD4+, CD8+, or CD8+CD57+ T cells (not recorded which) from PBMCs. The source is a human donor with aplastic anemia.

The chain joins TRBV10-3 to TRBJ2-1; 9 nucleotides line up with TRBD2. Germline V gene data show CDR1 as ENHRY and CDR2 as SYGVKD. The CDR3 has 15 residues. V was pared by 10 bases and J by 0 bases, with 7 bases of the junction left unmatched. CDR3 nucleotide sequence: TGTGCCACAGTAGCGGGAGTGAGCTCCTACAATGAGCAGTTCTTC. The encoded protein is CATVAGVSSYNEQFF.

This clonotype was counted many times. This sequence joins TRBV5-4 and TRBJ2-2; 11 positions match TRBD2. J gave up 2 bases and V 0 bases, and 9 bases lay outside the gene matches. This CDR3 is 19 amino acids long. Germline V gene data show CDR1 as SGHNT and CDR2 as YYREEE (reference sequence). This CDR3 reads CASSLASAGTSGNTGELFF. The CDR3 DNA reads as TGTGCCAGCAGCTTGGCCTCGGCTGGGACTAGCGGAAACACCGGGGAGCTGTTTTTT.

The CDR3 DNA sequence: TGTGCCAGTAGCTCCGGACAGGGTTTGGAGCAGTTCTTC. Its translation: CASSSGQGLEQFF. The chain is built from TRBV19 and TRBJ2-1, with TRBD1 matching 8 bases. CDR1 and CDR2 from the germline V gene are LNHDA and SQIVND (reference sequence). The junction had 8 bases not matched to a gene; V was cut back by 6 bases and J by 10 bases. CDR3 size: 13 residues.